The 25 T cell receptor beta chains below all came from one sample that was sequenced in a study of blood T cell repertoires in COVID-19 (TCRdb year 2020). Library preparation employed the immunoSEQ multiplex PCR assay. The immuneACCESS repertoire file appears here via TCRdb, limited to in-frame rearrangements. These files lack a portion of the clones; in checked studies, under half of the deficit traces to unresolved V genes, and the cause of the others is not known. This sample holds around 230,000 clones; 70% to 90% were observed only once. In total, the top ten clones hold less than 4% of the sample. Sequencing input: PBMCs or T cells enriched from blood (not recorded which). The receptors shown here come from a woman aged 40 to 50 with acute COVID-19.

The rearrangement uses TRBV12-3 or TRBV12-4 and TRBJ2-1; D is uncertain. This CDR3 region has 12 residues. With 5 bases removed from V and 8 bases from J, the gap between germline ends came to 10 bases. CDR3 protein: CASSPLGDEQFF. The CDR3 DNA reads TGTGCCAGCAGTCCCCTAGGAGATGAGCAGTTCTTC.

This chain links TRBV5-5 with TRBJ2-5, with 9 bases fitting TRBD2. Germline loops: CDR1 SGHKS, CDR2 YYEKEE (reference sequence). With V trimmed by 1 base and J by 2 bases, 6 bases remained unmatched. The CDR3 is 16 amino acids. CDR3 protein: CASSLSSGTRQETQYF. CDR3 DNA: TGTGCCAGCAGCTTGTCTAGCGGGACGAGACAAGAGACCCAGTACTTC.

This chain links TRBV11-3 with TRBJ2-7; 13 bases match TRBD2. CDR3 length: 15 amino acids. Germline CDR1 and CDR2: SGHNT and YENEEA. V was pared by 5 bases and J by 4 bases, with 5 bases of the junction left unmatched. CDR3 in DNA: TGTGCCAGCAGCCCTTGGACTAGCGGGAGATACGAGCAGTACTTC. It codes for CASSPWTSGRYEQYF.

This clone was found once. CDR3 bases: TGTGCCACCAGCAGAGATCGTACTTTGGGAGGAAGAGGGGCTTTCTTT. Amino acids: CATSRDRTLGGRGAFF. V gene TRBV15 combines with J gene TRBJ1-1; D remains unclear. The length of the CDR3 is 16 residues. Deletions cut 0 bases from V and 11 bases from J, with 22 bases between. In germline, CDR1 is LNHNV, CDR2 YYDKDF (reference sequence).

This clone was counted between two and nine times. The rearrangement links TRBV5-1 to TRBJ1-2; TRBD1 matches at 12 bases. CDR3 size: 18 residues. Per the germline V gene, CDR1 is SGHRS and CDR2 is YFSETQ. J was trimmed by 1 base and V by 4 bases; bases with no gene match: 11. CDR3 nucleotides: TGCGCCAGCAGCGATAATTGGGACAGGGGGCGCGGTAACTATGGCTACACCTTC. This sequence encodes CASSDNWDRGRGNYGYTF.

The chain couples TRBV19 to TRBJ1-2; weak D call: TRBD1 (6 bases). Germline V lookup: CDR1 LNHDA, CDR2 SQIVND (reference sequence). V was trimmed by 6 bases and J by 7 bases, leaving 21 bases between them. This CDR3 region has 15 residues. This CDR3 reads CASSPFTRGESGYTF. The CDR3 DNA is TGTGCCAGTAGCCCCTTTACCAGGGGTGAATCTGGCTACACCTTC.

The J gene is TRBJ2-5, the V gene TRBV5-6; 10 bases fit TRBD2. V dropped 4 bases and J dropped 7; count of bases not matched to a gene: 10. Germline V CDR1 and CDR2: SGHDT, YYEEEE. The CDR3 loop spans 15 amino acids. CDR3 in DNA: TGTGCCAGCAGCGGAGCGGGAGGGCCATCTGCGACCCAGTACTTC. Amino acids: CASSGAGGPSATQYF. The full variable domain, rest sourced from reference TRBV5-6 and TRBJ2-5, is DAGVTQSPTHLIKTRGQQVTLRCSPKSGHDTVSWYQQALGQGPQFIFQYYEEEERQRGNFPDRFSGHQFPNYSSELNVNALLLGDSALYLCASSGAGGPSATQYFGPGTRLLVL.

This clone was picked up a small number of times. The chain employs TRBV6-4 and TRBJ2-1; 11 bases align to TRBD2. This CDR3 region has 20 residues. The V gene end was trimmed by 2 bases and the J gene end by 2 bases; junction bases not matched to a gene: 14. The germline gives CDR1 MRHNA, CDR2 SNTAGT. The CDR3 DNA reads TGTGCCAGCAGTGACCCCCGTGGTACCCCGACTAGCGGGGCCTACAATGAGCAGTTCTTC. This gives the protein CASSDPRGTPTSGAYNEQFF.

The genes are TRBV11-1 and TRBJ2-3, with 8 positions matching TRBD1. V shed 5 bases and J 4 bases; nucleotides not matched to a gene: 8. The CDR3 is 15 amino acids. Germline loops: CDR1 SGHAT, CDR2 FQDESV (reference sequence). CDR3 region: CASSRRTGTPDTQYF. In DNA form, the CDR3 reads TGTGCCAGCAGCCGCCGGACAGGGACCCCAGATACGCAGTATTTT.

The chain joins TRBV19 to TRBJ1-4; maybe TRBD1 (5 bases). V was pared by 4 bases and J by 8 bases, with 20 bases between. There are 16 residues in the CDR3. CDR1 is LNHDA, CDR2 SQIVND, per germline (reference sequence). The CDR3 region is CASSTRTGSGKEKLFF. The CDR3 nucleotides are TGTGCCAGTAGTACCCGAACAGGCAGCGGGAAAGAAAAACTGTTTTTT.

The chain combines TRBV7-9 with TRBJ2-5; D is ambiguous. The CDR3 extends over 16 amino acids. Germline V gives CDR1 SEHNR, CDR2 FQNEAQ (reference sequence). Trimming cost V 1 base and J 0 bases, with 12 bases left between them. The DNA of the CDR3 is TGTGCCAGCAGCTTAGGGGCTCGGCCTAACCAAGAGACCCAGTACTTC. Translated, it gives CASSLGARPNQETQYF.

This chain joins TRBV14 and TRBJ2-7; D possibly corresponds to TRBD1 (5 bases). The CDR3 runs 12 residues. V lost 2 bases and J lost 5, with 7 bases in between. Germline assignment: CDR1 SGHDN and CDR2 FVKESK. The CDR3 DNA follows: TGTGCCAGCAGCCAATTCAGGGACGAGCAGTACTTC. Its protein is CASSQFRDEQYF.

The chain carries TRBV14 and TRBJ2-2; D is perhaps TRBD2 (5 bases). The CDR3 sequence is 16 residues long. The germline gives CDR1 SGHDN, CDR2 FVKESK. V dropped 1 base and J dropped 2 bases, with 11 bases sitting between them. The chain's CDR3 is CASSQVGNLNTGELFF. In nucleotides, the CDR3 is TGTGCCAGCAGCCAAGTCGGGAATTTAAACACCGGGGAGCTGTTTTTT. The variable domain in full, with the rest retrieved from reference TRBV14 and TRBJ2-2, is EAGVTQFPSHSVIEKGQTVTLRCDPISGHDNLYWYRRVMGKEIKFLLHFVKESKQDESGMPNNRFLAERTGGTYSTLKVQPAELEDSGVYFCASSQVGNLNTGELFFGEGSRLTVL.

The chain joins TRBV5-5 to TRBJ2-3; 8 positions match TRBD2. There are 16 residues in the CDR3. Germline V CDR1 and CDR2: SGHKS, YYEKEE (reference sequence). J lost 0 bases, V lost 5 bases, and 8 bases had no gene match. CDR3 DNA: TGTGCCAGCAGACGAACTAGCGGATCGAGCACAGATACGCAGTATTTT. Translating it yields CASRRTSGSSTDTQYF.

The V and J genes are TRBV19 and TRBJ1-2, with 7 bases lining up with TRBD1. This CDR3 is 13 amino acids long. Germline loops: CDR1 LNHDA, CDR2 SQIVND (reference sequence). J was trimmed by 4 bases and V by 5 bases; bases with no gene match: 4. CDR3 in DNA: TGTGCCAGTAGTTTCCGGGACAGCTATGGCTACACCTTC. The encoded protein is CASSFRDSYGYTF. Full variable domain (rest looked up from reference TRBV19 and TRBJ1-2): DGGITQSPKYLFRKEGQNVTLSCEQNLNHDAMYWYRQDPGQGLRLIYYSQIVNDFQKGDIAEGYSVSREKKESFPLTVTSAQKNPTAFYLCASSFRDSYGYTFGSGTRLTVV.

The chain employs TRBV3-1 (or the pseudogene TRBV3-2) and TRBJ1-1, with D possibly matching TRBD1 (5 bases). V lost 3 bases to trimming and J lost 7 bases, with 12 bases between them. The CDR3 is 13 residues long. From germline, CDR1 is LGHDT and CDR2 YNNKEL (reference sequence). CDR3 region: CASSQGGAFEAFF. CDR3 sequence (DNA): TGTGCCAGCAGCCAGGGCGGGGCTTTTGAAGCTTTCTTT.

This clone appeared a few times. The chain carries TRBV7-9 and TRBJ2-2; 9 bases agree with TRBD2. Germline V CDR1 and CDR2: SEHNR, FQNEAQ (reference sequence). This CDR3 contains 14 residues. The junction had 3 bases not matched to a gene; V was cut back by 4 bases and J by 6 bases. In DNA, the CDR3 is TGTGCCAGCAGCTCGGGACTAGCCCCCGGGGAGCTGTTTTTT. This gives the protein CASSSGLAPGELFF.

J is TRBJ2-7 and V is TRBV5-4; 8 positions match TRBD1. V was pared by 4 bases and J by 2 bases, with 2 bases of the junction left unmatched. Germline CDR1 is SGHNT and CDR2 is YYREEE (reference sequence). This CDR3 comprises 13 residues. CDR3 sequence: CASSRGQAYEQYF. The CDR3 DNA follows: TGTGCCAGCAGCAGGGGACAGGCCTACGAGCAGTACTTC.

The gene calls are TRBV30 and TRBJ1-5; D remains unclear. The CDR3 loop spans 13 amino acids. The ends were cut back, 0 bases at V and 0 bases at J, with 3 bases in the middle. The V gene's germline CDR1 is GTSNPN and CDR2 SVGIG (reference sequence). The CDR3 DNA is TGTGCCTGGAGTGTAGCTAGCAATCAGCCCCAGCATTTT. Its protein product is CAWSVASNQPQHF.

CDR3 protein: CASSSGTTTTYEQYF. The CDR3 nucleotides read TGTGCCAGTAGTAGCGGGACTACCACAACCTACGAGCAGTACTTC. The V and J genes are TRBV19 and TRBJ2-7; 7 bases align to TRBD2. CDR3 size: 15 residues. Germline V gene data show CDR1 as LNHDA and CDR2 as SQIVND (reference sequence). After removal of 4 bases from V and 2 bases from J, the junction contained 8 bases not matched to a gene.

The chain links TRBV19 to TRBJ2-7; 9 nucleotides match TRBD1. J lost 5 bases, V lost 4 bases, and 18 bases had no gene match. The CDR3 contains 18 residues. Germline V gives CDR1 LNHDA, CDR2 SQIVND (reference sequence). The CDR3, as DNA: TGTGCCAGTAGTAGCTCCGGACACAGGACAGGGGAAATCAACGAGCAGTACTTC. Translation gives CASSSSGHRTGEINEQYF.

V gene TRBV12-3 or TRBV12-4 combines with J gene TRBJ2-2; TRBD2 is a possible D gene (5 bases). This CDR3 comprises 13 residues. V was pared by 3 bases and J by 7 bases, with 9 bases between. In DNA form, the CDR3 reads TGTGCCAGCAGTTTCGGGGTCGGCGGGGAGCTGTTTTTT. Amino acid sequence: CASSFGVGGELFF.

The rearrangement links TRBV30 to TRBJ2-1, with unresolved D. The V gene's germline CDR1 is GTSNPN and CDR2 SVGIG (reference sequence). The CDR3 is 16 residues long. The V gene lost 0 bases and the J gene lost 0 bases, with 12 bases spanning the gap. This CDR3 reads CAWSVGLPSSYNEQFF. CDR3 coding DNA: TGTGCCTGGAGTGTTGGGCTTCCCAGCTCCTACAATGAGCAGTTCTTC.

This clone has just one count. J is TRBJ1-1 and V is TRBV3-1 (or the pseudogene TRBV3-2); D remains ambiguous. V lost 2 bases and J lost 3, with 4 bases in between. Germline V gene data show CDR1 as LGHDT and CDR2 as YNNKEL (reference sequence). The CDR3 has 12 residues. This chain's CDR3 is CASSQIDTEAFF. For the CDR3, the DNA is TGTGCCAGCAGCCAAATCGACACTGAAGCTTTCTTT.

This clone appeared a single time. In DNA, the CDR3 is TGTGCCAGCAGCTTAGAGTCTAGCGGTACCTACGAGCAGTACTTC. Translation: CASSLESSGTYEQYF. The V call is TRBV5-4, the J call TRBJ2-7; 7 bases match TRBD2. Trimming cost V 2 bases and J 2 bases; bases outside gene matches: 7. The CDR3 loop spans 15 amino acids. Germline lookup yields CDR1 SGHNT and CDR2 YYREEE (reference sequence). Drawing the rest from reference TRBV5-4 and TRBJ2-7, the complete variable domain is ETGVTQSPTHLIKTRGQQVTLRCSSQSGHNTVSWYQQALGQGPQFIFQYYREEENGRGNFPPRFSGLQFPNYSSELNVNALELDDSALYLCASSLESSGTYEQYFGPGTRLTVT.